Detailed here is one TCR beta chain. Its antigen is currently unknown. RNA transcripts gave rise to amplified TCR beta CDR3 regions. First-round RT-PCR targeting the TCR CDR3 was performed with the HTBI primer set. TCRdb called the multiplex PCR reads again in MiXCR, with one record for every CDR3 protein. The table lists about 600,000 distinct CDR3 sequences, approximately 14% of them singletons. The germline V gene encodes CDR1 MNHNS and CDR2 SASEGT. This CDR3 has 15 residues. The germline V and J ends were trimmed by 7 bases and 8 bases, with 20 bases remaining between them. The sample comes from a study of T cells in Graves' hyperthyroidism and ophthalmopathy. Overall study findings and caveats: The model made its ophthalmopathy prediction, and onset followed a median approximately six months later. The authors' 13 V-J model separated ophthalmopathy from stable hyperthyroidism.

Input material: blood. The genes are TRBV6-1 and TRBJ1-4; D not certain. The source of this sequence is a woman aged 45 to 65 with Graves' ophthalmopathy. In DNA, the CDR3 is TGTGCCAGCAATCGGAGGACCGGGCGAAGGGAAAAACTGTTTTTT. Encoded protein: CASNRRTGRREKLFF.